This T cell receptor (beta chain) was identified during a study of T cells in Graves' hyperthyroidism and ophthalmopathy. TCR beta CDR3 region amplification was performed from RNA transcripts. First-round RT-PCR with HTBI primers amplified the TCR CDR3 region. TCRdb re-called the multiplex PCR reads with MiXCR, one entry per CDR3 protein. The sample yields around 500,000 distinct CDR3 sequences, around 15% seen once. Trimming cost V 0 bases and J 5 bases, with 11 bases left between them. This CDR3 has 15 residues. Germline-derived CDR1 and CDR2 are SEHNR and FQNEAQ (reference sequence). Source material: blood. The receptor was derived from a woman aged 40 to 50 with Graves' hyperthyroidism. The rearrangement joins TRBV7-9 to TRBJ2-1, with D unclear. The CDR3, as DNA: TGTGCCAGCAGCTTAGCGTCCGGCCCCCACAATGAGCAGTTCTTC. Protein product: CASSLASGPHNEQFF.